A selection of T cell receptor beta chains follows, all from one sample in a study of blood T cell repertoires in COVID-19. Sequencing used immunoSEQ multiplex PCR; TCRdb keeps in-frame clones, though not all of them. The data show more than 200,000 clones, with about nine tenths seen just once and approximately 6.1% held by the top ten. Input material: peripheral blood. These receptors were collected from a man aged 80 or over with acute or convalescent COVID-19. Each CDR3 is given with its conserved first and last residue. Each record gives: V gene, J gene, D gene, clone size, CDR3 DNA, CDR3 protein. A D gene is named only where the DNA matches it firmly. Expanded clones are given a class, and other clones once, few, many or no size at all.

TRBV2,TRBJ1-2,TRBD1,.,TGTGCCAGCAGGCCGGGACAGGGGACCTATGGCTACACCTTC,CASRPGQGTYGYTF
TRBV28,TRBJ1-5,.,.,TGTGCCAGCAGTCGACAGTTAAGCAATCAGCCCCAGCATTTT,CASSRQLSNQPQHF
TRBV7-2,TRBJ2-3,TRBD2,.,TGTGCCAGCAGCTTAATTTGGACTAGCGGGGCCACAGATACGCAGTATTTT,CASSLIWTSGATDTQYF
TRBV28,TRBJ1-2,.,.,TGTGCCAGCAGTTTACCCCCGGGACAAGGCTACACCTTC,CASSLPPGQGYTF
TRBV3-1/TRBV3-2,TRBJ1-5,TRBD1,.,TGTGCCAGCAGCCCAGGGTGGACAGGGCGGGTCTCAAGCAATCAGCCCCAGCATTTT,CASSPGWTGRVSSNQPQHF
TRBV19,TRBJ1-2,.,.,TGTGCCAGTGCATCGGTACAGGGTGGGTATGGCTACACCTTC,CASASVQGGYGYTF
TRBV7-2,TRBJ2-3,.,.,TGTGCCAGCAGCTTAGAGCGGGCAGATACGCAGTATTTT,CASSLERADTQYF
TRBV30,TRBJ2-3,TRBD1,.,TGTGCCTGGAGGACCCGGGACAGGGGATCGGCAGATACGCAGTATTTT,CAWRTRDRGSADTQYF
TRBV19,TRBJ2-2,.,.,TGTGCCAGTAGTACCCTCCGGACAGCGAACACCGGGGAGCTGTTTTTT,CASSTLRTANTGELFF
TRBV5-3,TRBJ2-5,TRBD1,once,TGTGCCAGAAGCATAGGACAGGGGTTAACAGAGACCCAGTACTTC,CARSIGQGLTETQYF
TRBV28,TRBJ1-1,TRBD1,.,TGTGCCAGCAGCCTCGGACAGGGACCGGGAGCTTTCTTT,CASSLGQGPGAFF
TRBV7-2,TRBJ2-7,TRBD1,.,TGTGCCAGCAGCTTACAGGGACAGGGCTCCTACGAGCAGTACTTC,CASSLQGQGSYEQYF
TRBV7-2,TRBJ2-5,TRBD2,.,TGTGCCAGCAGCTTAAGGCTAGCGGAAGAGACCCAGTACTTC,CASSLRLAEETQYF
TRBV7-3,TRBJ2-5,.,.,TGTGCCAGCAGTTCCAACAGTCAAGAGACCCAGTACTTC,CASSSNSQETQYF
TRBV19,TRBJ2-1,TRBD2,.,TGTGCCAGTACGAAACTAGCGGACTCCTACAATGAGCAGTTCTTC,CASTKLADSYNEQFF
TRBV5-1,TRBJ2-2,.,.,TGCGCCAGCAGCTTGGCAGGGCCGGACACCGGGGAGCTGTTTTTT,CASSLAGPDTGELFF
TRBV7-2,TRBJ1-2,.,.,TGTGCCAGCAGCTCCGGGACAACTTATGGCTACACCTTC,CASSSGTTYGYTF
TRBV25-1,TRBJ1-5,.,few,TGTGCCAGCAGTGCTTTCAATCAGCCCCAGCATTTT,CASSAFNQPQHF
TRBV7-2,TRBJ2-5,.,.,TGTGCCAGCAGCCCTAAGGGGGGGACTACTCCCCAGTACTTC,CASSPKGGTTPQYF
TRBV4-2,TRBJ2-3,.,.,TGTGCCAGCAGCCAAGATAGGGGCGCAGATACGCAGTATTTT,CASSQDRGADTQYF
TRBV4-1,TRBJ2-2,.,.,TGCGCCAGCAGCCCGACGGGGTCCAGGAACACCGGGGAGCTGTTTTTT,CASSPTGSRNTGELFF
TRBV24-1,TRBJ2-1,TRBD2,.,TGTGCCACCAGTGATCAAGGGACTAGCGGGAAGTTTTTGGGCAATGAGCAGTTCTTC,CATSDQGTSGKFLGNEQFF
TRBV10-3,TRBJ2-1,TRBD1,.,TGTGCCATAGCCCCGGGACAGGGGAACAATGAGCAGTTCTTC,CAIAPGQGNNEQFF
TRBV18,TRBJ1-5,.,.,TGTGCCAGCTCACCACCACAGTCTAATAATCAGCCCCAGCATTTT,CASSPPQSNNQPQHF
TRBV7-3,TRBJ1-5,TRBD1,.,TGTGCCAGCAGCTTCGACAGGGGGCACTGCAATCAGCCCCAGCATTTT,CASSFDRGHCNQPQHF
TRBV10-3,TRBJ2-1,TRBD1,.,TGTGCCATCAGTTTGGGACAGGGGTCCAATGAGCAGTTCTTC,CAISLGQGSNEQFF